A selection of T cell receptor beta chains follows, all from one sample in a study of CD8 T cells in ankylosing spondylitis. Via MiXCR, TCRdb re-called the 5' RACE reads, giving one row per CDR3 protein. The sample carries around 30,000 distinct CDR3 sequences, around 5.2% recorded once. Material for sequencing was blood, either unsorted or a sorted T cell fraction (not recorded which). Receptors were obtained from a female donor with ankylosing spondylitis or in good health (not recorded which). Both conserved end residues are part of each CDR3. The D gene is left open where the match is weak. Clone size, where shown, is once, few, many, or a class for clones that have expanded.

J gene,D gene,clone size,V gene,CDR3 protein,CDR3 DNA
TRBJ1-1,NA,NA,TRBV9,CASSADALNTEAFF,TGTGCCAGCAGCGCGGACGCCTTGAACACTGAAGCTTTCTTT
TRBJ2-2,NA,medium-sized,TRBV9,CASSLTAGANTGELFF,TGTGCCAGCAGCCTCACAGCGGGCGCGAACACCGGGGAGCTGTTTTTT
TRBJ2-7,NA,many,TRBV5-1,CARTHRVNPYEQYF,TGCGCCAGGACACACAGGGTCAACCCCTACGAGCAGTACTTC
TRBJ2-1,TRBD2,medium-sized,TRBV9,CASSVSIAGGNEQFF,TGTGCCAGCAGCGTTTCAATAGCGGGAGGAAATGAGCAGTTCTTC
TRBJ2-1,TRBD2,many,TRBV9,CASSGAGGYNEQFF,TGTGCCAGCAGCGGCGCGGGAGGTTACAATGAGCAGTTCTTC
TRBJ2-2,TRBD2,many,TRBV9,CASSISGSTGELFF,TGTGCCAGCAGCATTAGCGGGAGTACCGGGGAGCTGTTTTTT
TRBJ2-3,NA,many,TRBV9,CASSAEMGTDTQYF,TGTGCCAGCAGCGCTGAGATGGGCACAGATACGCAGTATTTT
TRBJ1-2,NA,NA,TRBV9,CASSVAVDRGYTF,TGTGCCAGCAGCGTAGCGGTAGACAGGGGCTACACCTTC
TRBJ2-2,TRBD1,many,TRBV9,CASSSRQGSTGELFF,TGTGCCAGCAGCTCCCGACAGGGGAGCACCGGGGAGCTGTTTTTT
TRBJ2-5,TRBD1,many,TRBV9,CASSVDRGQETQYF,TGTGCCAGCAGCGTCGACAGGGGCCAAGAGACCCAGTACTTC
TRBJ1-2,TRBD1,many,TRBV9,CASSPPQGEYGYTF,TGTGCCAGCAGCCCTCCCCAGGGGGAGTATGGCTACACCTTC
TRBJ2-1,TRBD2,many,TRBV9,CASSAEVTSGRMHNEQFF,TGTGCCAGCAGCGCAGAGGTGACTAGCGGGAGAATGCACAATGAGCAGTTCTTC
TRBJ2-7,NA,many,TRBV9,CASSVQGDLGEQYF,TGTGCCAGCAGCGTCCAAGGGGATTTAGGCGAGCAGTACTTC
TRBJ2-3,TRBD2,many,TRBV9,CASSVGLAGGADTQYF,TGTGCCAGCAGCGTAGGACTAGCGGGAGGGGCAGATACGCAGTATTTT
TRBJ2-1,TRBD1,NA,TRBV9,CASSAQWDSYNEQFF,TGTGCCAGCAGCGCCCAATGGGACAGTTACAATGAGCAGTTCTTC
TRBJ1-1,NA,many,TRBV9,CASSVETNTEAFF,TGTGCCAGCAGCGTAGAGACGAACACTGAAGCTTTCTTT
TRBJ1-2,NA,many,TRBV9,CASSVDGKYGYTF,TGTGCCAGCAGCGTAGACGGAAAGTATGGCTACACCTTC
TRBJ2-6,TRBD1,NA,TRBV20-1,CSAVRGSGANVLTF,TGCAGTGCTGTCAGGGGGTCTGGGGCCAACGTCCTGACTTTC
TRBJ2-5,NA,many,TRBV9,CASSVAGFQETQYF,TGTGCCAGCAGCGTAGCGGGATTCCAAGAGACCCAGTACTTC
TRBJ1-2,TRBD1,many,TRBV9,CASSLDRANYGYTF,TGTGCCAGCAGCCTGGACAGGGCTAACTATGGCTACACCTTC
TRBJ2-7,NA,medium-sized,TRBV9,CASSVGPSQRAYEQYF,TGTGCCAGCAGCGTAGGGCCATCACAGAGAGCTTACGAGCAGTACTTC
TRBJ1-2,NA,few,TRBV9,CASSVEAAPNYGYTF,TGTGCCAGCAGCGTAGAGGCAGCCCCTAACTATGGCTACACCTTC
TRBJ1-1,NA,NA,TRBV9,CANSVGAGSTEAVF,NA
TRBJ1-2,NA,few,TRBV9,CASRKGGGTYGYTF,TGTGCCAGCAGGAAAGGGGGGGGCACCTATGGCTACACCTTC
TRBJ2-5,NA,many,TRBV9,CASSVAVLETQYF,TGTGCCAGCAGCGTAGCGGTGCTAGAGACCCAGTACTTC
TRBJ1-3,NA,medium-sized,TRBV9,CASSPGGLSGNTIYF,TGTGCCAGCAGCCCCGGGGGGTTGTCTGGAAACACCATATATTTT
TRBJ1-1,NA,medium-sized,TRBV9,CASSRGVSHGPNTEAFF,TGTGCCAGCAGCCGCGGGGTTTCCCACGGGCCGAACACTGAAGCTTTCTTT
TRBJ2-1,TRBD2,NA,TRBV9,CASSVLAGGTNEQFF,TGTGCCAGCAGCGTTCTAGCGGGAGGTACGAATGAGCAGTTCTTC
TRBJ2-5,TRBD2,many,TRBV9,CASSVASGEGETQYF,TGTGCCAGCAGCGTAGCTAGCGGAGAAGGAGAGACCCAGTACTTC
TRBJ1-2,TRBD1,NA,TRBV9,CASSDMHIGQATRGYTF,TGTGCCAGCAGCGATATGCATATTGGACAGGCTACTAGGGGCTACACCTTC
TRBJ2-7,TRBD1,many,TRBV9,CASSAYQGAGEQYF,TGTGCCAGCAGCGCATATCAGGGGGCTGGAGAGCAGTACTTC
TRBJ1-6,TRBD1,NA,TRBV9,CASSIGQGRSPLHF,TGTGCCAGCAGCATCGGACAGGGGAGGTCACCCCTCCACTTT
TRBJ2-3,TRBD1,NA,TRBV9,CASSPQGVIPAQYF,TGTGCCAGCAGCCCACAGGGGGTAATCCCGGCGCAGTATTTT
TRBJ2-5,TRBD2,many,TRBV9,CASSVAGAGGEETQYF,TGTGCCAGCAGCGTAGCTGGAGCGGGAGGAGAAGAGACCCAGTACTTC
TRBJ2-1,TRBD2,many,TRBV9,CASSVVPLAGADNEQFF,TGTGCCAGCAGCGTAGTTCCACTAGCGGGAGCAGACAATGAGCAGTTCTTC
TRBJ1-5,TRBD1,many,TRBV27,CASSLRLGQGAMNSNQPQHF,TGTGCCAGCAGTTTAAGGTTGGGACAGGGGGCGATGAATAGCAATCAGCCCCAGCATTTT
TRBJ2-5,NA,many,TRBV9,CASSGGWVARQETQYF,TGTGCCAGCAGTGGAGGATGGGTAGCGCGACAAGAGACCCAGTACTTC
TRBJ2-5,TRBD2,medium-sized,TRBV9,CASSQTSGSQTQYF,TGTGCCAGCAGCCAAACTAGCGGGAGTCAGACCCAGTACTTC
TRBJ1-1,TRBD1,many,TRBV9,CASSVGQRVGTEAFF,TGTGCCAGCAGCGTGGGACAGCGGGTTGGGACTGAAGCTTTCTTT
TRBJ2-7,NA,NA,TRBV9,CASSLSGESSYEQYF,TGTGCCAGCAGCTTAAGCGGAGAAAGCTCCTACGAGCAGTACTTC
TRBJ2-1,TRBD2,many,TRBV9,CASSLSGGGGYNEQFF,TGTGCCAGCAGCTTGTCCGGCGGGGGAGGCTACAATGAGCAGTTCTTC
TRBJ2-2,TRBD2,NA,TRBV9,CASSGLWGGNTGELFF,TGTGCCAGCAGCGGGCTTTGGGGGGGTAACACCGGGGAGCTGTTTTTT
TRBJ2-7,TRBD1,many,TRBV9,CASSSETGVDEQYF,TGTGCCAGCAGCTCCGAGACAGGGGTTGACGAGCAGTACTTC
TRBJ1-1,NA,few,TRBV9,CASSIDRMNTEAFF,TGTGCCAGCAGCATTGACAGGATGAACACTGAAGCTTTCTTT
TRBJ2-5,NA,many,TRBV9,CASSPQGRETQYF,TGTGCCAGCAGCCCTCAGGGCCGAGAGACCCAGTACTTC